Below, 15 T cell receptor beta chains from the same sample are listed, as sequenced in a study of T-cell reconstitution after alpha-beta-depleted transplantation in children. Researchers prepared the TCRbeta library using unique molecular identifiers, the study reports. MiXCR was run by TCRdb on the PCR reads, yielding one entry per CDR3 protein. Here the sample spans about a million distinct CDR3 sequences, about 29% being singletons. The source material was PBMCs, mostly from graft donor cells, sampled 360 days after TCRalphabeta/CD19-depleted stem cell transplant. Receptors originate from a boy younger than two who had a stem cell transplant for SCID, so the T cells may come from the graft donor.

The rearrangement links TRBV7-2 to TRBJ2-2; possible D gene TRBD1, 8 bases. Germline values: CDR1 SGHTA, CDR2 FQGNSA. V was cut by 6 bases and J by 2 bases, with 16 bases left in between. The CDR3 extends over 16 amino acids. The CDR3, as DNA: TGTGCCAGCAGAGGACAGGGCGGGGGTAACACCGGGGAGCTGTTTTTT. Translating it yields CASRGQGGGNTGELFF.

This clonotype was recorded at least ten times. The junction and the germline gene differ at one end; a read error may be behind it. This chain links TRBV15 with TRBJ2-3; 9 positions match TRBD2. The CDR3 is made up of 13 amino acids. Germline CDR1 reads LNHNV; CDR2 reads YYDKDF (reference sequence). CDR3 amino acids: CASRGTSTDTQYF. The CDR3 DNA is TGTGCCTCTCGGGGGACTAGCACGGATACGCAGTATTTT.

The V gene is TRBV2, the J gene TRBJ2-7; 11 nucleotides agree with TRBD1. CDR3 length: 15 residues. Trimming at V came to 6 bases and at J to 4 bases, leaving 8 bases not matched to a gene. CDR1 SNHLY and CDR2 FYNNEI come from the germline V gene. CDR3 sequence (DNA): TGTGCCAGCAGCCTTTGGACAGGGGGCTCTTACGAGCAGTACTTC. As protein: CASSLWTGGSYEQYF.

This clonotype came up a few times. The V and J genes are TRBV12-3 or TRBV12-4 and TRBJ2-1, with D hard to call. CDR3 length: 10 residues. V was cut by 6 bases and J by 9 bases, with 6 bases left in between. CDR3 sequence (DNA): TGTGCCAGCAGCATCCGTGAGCAGTTCTTC. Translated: CASSIREQFF.

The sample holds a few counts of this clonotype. This CDR3 is CASSIQSREQFF. CDR3 sequence (DNA): TGTGCCAGCAGCATCCAGTCCCGTGAGCAGTTCTTC. The chain links TRBV7-9 to TRBJ2-1; D is uncertain. V lost 5 bases to trimming and J lost 9 bases, with 11 bases between them. The CDR3 runs 12 residues. CDR1 and CDR2 (germline): SEHNR, FQNEAQ (reference sequence).

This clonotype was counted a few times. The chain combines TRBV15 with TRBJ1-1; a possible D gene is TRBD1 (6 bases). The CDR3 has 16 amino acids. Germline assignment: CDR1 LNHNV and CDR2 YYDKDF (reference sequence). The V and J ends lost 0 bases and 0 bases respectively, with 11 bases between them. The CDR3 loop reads CATSREKDRLNTEAFF. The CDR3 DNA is TGTGCCACCAGCAGAGAAAAAGACAGGTTGAACACTGAAGCTTTCTTT.

DNA of the CDR3: TGTGCCAGCAGCCCCGGGACTAGCGCCACCGGGGAGCTGTTTTTT. It is translated as CASSPGTSATGELFF. The chain links TRBV27 to TRBJ2-2; 10 nucleotides agree with TRBD2. After removal of 6 bases from V and 4 bases from J, the junction contained 5 bases not matched to a gene. Germline CDR1 is MNHEY and CDR2 is SMNVEV (reference sequence). There are 15 residues in the CDR3.

CDR3 coding DNA: TGTGCCAGCACCCGAGGAGGGCCACCGAACACCGGGGAGCTGTTTTTT. It yields the protein CASTRGGPPNTGELFF. The chain recombines TRBV6-1 with TRBJ2-2; D possibly corresponds to TRBD2 (6 bases). The CDR3 is 16 amino acids. V was trimmed by 7 bases and J by 0 bases, leaving 15 bases between them. In germline, CDR1 is MNHNS, CDR2 SASEGT.

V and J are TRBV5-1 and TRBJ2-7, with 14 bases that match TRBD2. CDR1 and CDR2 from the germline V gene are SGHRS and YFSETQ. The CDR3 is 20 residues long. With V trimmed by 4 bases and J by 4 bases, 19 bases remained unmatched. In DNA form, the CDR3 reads TGCGCCAGCAGCACCCTACCGGGACTAGCGGGGGTCCCGTCCCCTTACGAGCAGTACTTC. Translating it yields CASSTLPGLAGVPSPYEQYF.

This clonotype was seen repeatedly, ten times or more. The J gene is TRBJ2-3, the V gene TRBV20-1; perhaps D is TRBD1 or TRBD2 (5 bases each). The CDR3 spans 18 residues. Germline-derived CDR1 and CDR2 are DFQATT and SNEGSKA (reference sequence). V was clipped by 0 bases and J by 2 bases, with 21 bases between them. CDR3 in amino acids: CSARDLLSSWGYTDTQYF. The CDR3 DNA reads TGCAGTGCTAGAGATTTACTATCCTCGTGGGGGTACACAGATACGCAGTATTTT.

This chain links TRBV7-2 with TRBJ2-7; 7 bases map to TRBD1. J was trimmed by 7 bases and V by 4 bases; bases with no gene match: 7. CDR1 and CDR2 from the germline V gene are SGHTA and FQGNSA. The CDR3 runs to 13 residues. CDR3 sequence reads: CASSSYRGEEQYF. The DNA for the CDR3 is TGTGCCAGCAGCTCCTACAGGGGCGAGGAGCAGTACTTC.

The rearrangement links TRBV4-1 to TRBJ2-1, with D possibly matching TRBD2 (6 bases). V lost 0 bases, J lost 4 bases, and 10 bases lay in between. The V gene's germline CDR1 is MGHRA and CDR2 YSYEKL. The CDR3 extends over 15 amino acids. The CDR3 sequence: CASSQEWAGYNEQFF. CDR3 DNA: TGCGCCAGCAGCCAAGAATGGGCGGGATACAATGAGCAGTTCTTC.

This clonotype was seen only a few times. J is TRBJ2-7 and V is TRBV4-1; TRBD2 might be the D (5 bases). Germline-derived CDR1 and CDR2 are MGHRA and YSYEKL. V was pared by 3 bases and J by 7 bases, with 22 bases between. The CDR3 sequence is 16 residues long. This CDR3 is CASSQGAYTTASEQYF. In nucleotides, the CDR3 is TGCGCCAGCAGCCAGGGAGCTTATACCACCGCTTCGGAGCAGTACTTC.

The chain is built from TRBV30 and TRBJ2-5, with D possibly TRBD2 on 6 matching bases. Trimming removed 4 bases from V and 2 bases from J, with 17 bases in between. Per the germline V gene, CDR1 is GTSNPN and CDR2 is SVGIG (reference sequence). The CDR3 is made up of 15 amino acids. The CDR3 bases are TGTGCCTGGACGACTGCGGGGCTGCCTCAAGAGACCCAGTACTTC. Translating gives CAWTTAGLPQETQYF.

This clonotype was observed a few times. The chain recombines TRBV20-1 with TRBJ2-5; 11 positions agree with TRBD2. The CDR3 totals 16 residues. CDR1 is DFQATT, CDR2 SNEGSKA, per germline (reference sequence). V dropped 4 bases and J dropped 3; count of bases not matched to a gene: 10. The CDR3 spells CSATTSGVGLEETQYF. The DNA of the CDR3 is TGCAGTGCTACGACTAGCGGGGTAGGATTGGAAGAGACCCAGTACTTC.